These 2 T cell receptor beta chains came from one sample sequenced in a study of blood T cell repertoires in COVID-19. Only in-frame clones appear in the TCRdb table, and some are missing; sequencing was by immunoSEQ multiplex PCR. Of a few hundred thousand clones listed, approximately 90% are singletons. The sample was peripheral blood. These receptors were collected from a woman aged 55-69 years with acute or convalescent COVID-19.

CDR3 DNA: TGTGCCAGTAGATCGACTCAGGGGAGCAATCAGCCCCAGCATTTT. Protein sequence: CASRSTQGSNQPQHF. This chain uses TRBV19 with TRBJ1-5, with a weak D call TRBD1 (6 bases). The ends were cut back, 6 bases at V and 1 base at J, with 13 bases in the middle. CDR3 size: 15 residues. Germline CDR1 and CDR2: LNHDA and SQIVND (reference sequence).

The CDR3 protein is CASSLWPRDRAQPQHF. Written as DNA, the CDR3 is TGTGCCAGCAGTTTATGGCCCCGGGACAGGGCACAGCCCCAGCATTTT. The gene calls are TRBV28 and TRBJ1-5; 9 bases are shared with TRBD1. Germline CDR1 reads MDHEN; CDR2 reads SYDVKM. Germline trimming cut 0 bases from V and 7 bases from J; bases unmatched to any gene: 7. The CDR3 consists of 16 residues.